These 25 T cell receptor beta chains came from one sample sequenced in a study of T cells in Graves' hyperthyroidism and ophthalmopathy (dated by TCRdb to between 2018 and 2021). Library prep was done by multiplex PCR. Sequencing used an Illumina HiSeq 2000. The TCR beta CDR3 regions were amplified from the RNA transcripts. A first-round RT-PCR of the TCR CDR3 used the HTBI primer set with the Qiagen OneStep RT-PCR kit. TCRdb applied fastp at Q25 and MiXCR to the public reads, then kept only in-frame beta chains. Rows with one shared CDR3 protein collapse into an entry with the most common genes and DNA. The sample table shows more than 350,000 distinct CDR3 sequences, and 15% are seen once. Approximately 29% of the sample lies in the top ten. Sequencing used blood. These receptors came from a woman aged 25 to 45 with Graves' hyperthyroidism.

The genes are TRBV9 and TRBJ2-3, with D possibly matching TRBD2 (7 bases). Trimming cost V 4 bases and J 2 bases, with 14 bases left between them. CDR1 and CDR2 from the germline V gene are SGDLS and YYNGEE. This CDR3 is built from 15 residues. The CDR3 DNA follows: TGTGCCAGCAGCAAAGGAGGGGGGGCCACAGATACGCAGTATTTT. It yields the protein CASSKGGGATDTQYF.

The sample holds many counts of this clonotype. The chain uses TRBV7-2 and TRBJ2-6; D not certain. V lost 3 bases to trimming and J lost 3 bases, with 3 bases between them. Germline assignment: CDR1 SGHTA and CDR2 FQGNSA. CDR3 length equals 13 residues. CDR3 sequence (DNA): TGTGCCAGCAGCTTTTATGGGGCCAACGTCCTGACTTTC. It codes for CASSFYGANVLTF.

The CDR3 loop reads CATSDWTGDTYEQYF. The CDR3 DNA reads TGTGCCACCAGTGATTGGACAGGGGACACCTACGAGCAGTACTTC. The chain recombines TRBV24-1 with TRBJ2-7; 9 bases match TRBD1. V was clipped by 2 bases and J by 2 bases; unmatched bases: 3. Germline values: CDR1 KGHDR, CDR2 SFDVKD. CDR3 length equals 15 residues.

This sequence joins TRBV9 and TRBJ1-2, with D possibly TRBD1 on 5 matching bases. The CDR3 extends over 16 amino acids. V dropped 4 bases and J dropped 3 bases, with 19 bases sitting between them. Per the germline V gene, CDR1 is SGDLS and CDR2 is YYNGEE. Here the CDR3 DNA reads TGTGCCAGCAGCTTGGGGGAGACAGCCGCCTACTATGGCTACACCTTC. Encoded protein: CASSLGETAAYYGYTF.

This clonotype was observed a few times. The chain employs TRBV29-1 and TRBJ2-1, with a tentative D call TRBD1 (5 bases). V lost 5 bases and J 4 bases, leaving 12 bases between the germline ends. Germline V gene sequence: CDR1 SQVTM, CDR2 ANQGSEA. This CDR3 spans 13 amino acids. CDR3 residues: CSVTPGFYNEQFF. DNA of the CDR3: TGCAGCGTTACACCAGGGTTTTACAATGAGCAGTTCTTC.

This clonotype was counted many times. CDR3 DNA: TGTGCCAGCAGCTTAGAGTGGGCCAGCTCCTACAATGAGCAGTTCTTC. Amino acid sequence: CASSLEWASSYNEQFF. This chain joins TRBV11-2 and TRBJ2-1; D uncertain. This CDR3 spans 16 amino acids. Germline CDR1 SGHAT, CDR2 FQNNGV. The germline V and J ends were trimmed by 0 bases and 0 bases, with 9 bases remaining between them.

Points on this clonotype: A clone one base away is much larger, so this may be a read error. This chain links TRBV28 with TRBJ2-1, with TRBD2 matching 15 bases. V gave up 4 bases and J gave up 3 bases; unmatched junction bases: 7. This CDR3 has 18 amino acids. In germline, CDR1 is MDHEN, CDR2 SYDVKM. Here the CDR3 DNA reads TGTGCCAGCAGTTCAGGACTAGCGGGAGGGCTTATCTACAATGAGCAGTTCTTC. Protein product: CASSSGLAGGLIYNEQFF.

The table lists this clonotype with many counts. The gene calls are TRBV30 and TRBJ1-5; no definite D call. The CDR3 is 14 amino acids. CDR1 and CDR2 (germline): GTSNPN, SVGIG (reference sequence). Trimming took off 2 bases at V and 0 bases at J, with 8 bases between the two ends. This chain's CDR3 is CAWSRKDSNQPQHF. The DNA of the CDR3 is TGTGCCTGGAGTAGGAAGGATAGCAATCAGCCCCAGCATTTT.

This clonotype appeared many times. The CDR3 DNA sequence: TGTGCCATCAACCGGACGGGACATTACGAGCAGTACTTC. It is translated as CAINRTGHYEQYF. V is TRBV10-3 and J is TRBJ2-7, with D maybe TRBD1 (6 bases). The V end was cut by 7 bases, the J end by 4 bases, with 14 bases between. In germline, CDR1 is ENHRY, CDR2 SYGVKD. There are 13 residues in the CDR3.

The rearrangement links TRBV24-1 to TRBJ2-1; D gene unclear. With 5 bases removed from V and 0 bases from J, the gap between germline ends came to 10 bases. The CDR3 is 15 residues long. Germline V gives CDR1 KGHDR, CDR2 SFDVKD. The CDR3 is CATSGFMSSYNEQFF. CDR3 sequence (DNA): TGTGCCACCAGTGGATTTATGAGCTCCTACAATGAGCAGTTCTTC.

This clonotype was observed at least ten times. J is TRBJ2-1 and V is TRBV28; TRBD2 agrees at 10 bases. The CDR3 is made up of 14 amino acids. Per the germline V gene, CDR1 is MDHEN and CDR2 is SYDVKM. After removal of 5 bases from V and 7 bases from J, the junction contained 5 bases not matched to a gene. DNA of the CDR3: TGTGCCAGCAGTAGGCTAGCGGGAGTGAATGAGCAGTTCTTC. Translating it yields CASSRLAGVNEQFF.

Ten or more counts support this clonotype. V gene TRBV5-1 combines with J gene TRBJ2-3; D unresolved. The germline V gene has CDR1 SGHRS and CDR2 YFSETQ. Trimming left V 0 bases short and J 6 bases short, with 11 bases between. The CDR3 is 14 residues long. As DNA, the CDR3 is TGCGCCAGCAGCTTGGACGCCGTGTTGGATACGCAGTATTTT. It yields the protein CASSLDAVLDTQYF.

This clonotype was picked up a small number of times. This rearrangement joins TRBV7-2 to TRBJ2-5; 8 bases are shared with TRBD2. V shed 5 bases, J shed 4 bases, and the junction held 6 bases outside the gene matches. The V gene's germline CDR1 is SGHTA and CDR2 FQGNSA. This CDR3 spans 14 amino acids. The CDR3 bases are TGTGCCAGCAGCCCCCTCGGACTAGCAGAGACCCAGTACTTC. Translated, it gives CASSPLGLAETQYF.

The chain uses TRBV20-1 and TRBJ2-7; no firm D call. There are 12 residues in the CDR3. Germline CDR1 reads DFQATT; CDR2 reads SNEGSKA (reference sequence). Trimming left V 0 bases short and J 2 bases short, with 5 bases between. Here the CDR3 reads CSAREATYEQYF. In DNA form, the CDR3 reads TGCAGTGCTAGAGAGGCAACCTACGAGCAGTACTTC.

Ten or more counts support this clonotype. The CDR3: CASSPRGSPLENTEAFF. CDR3 bases: TGTGCCAGCTCACCAAGGGGGTCTCCCCTGGAGAACACTGAAGCTTTCTTT. J is TRBJ1-1 and V is TRBV18, with TRBD1 as a possible D gene (6 bases). CDR3 length: 17 amino acids. Deletions cut 2 bases from V and 1 base from J, with 17 bases between. Looked up from germline, CDR1 is KGHSH and CDR2 is LQKENI.

This clonotype was detected many times. V gene TRBV11-3 combines with J gene TRBJ2-1; 9 bases are shared with TRBD2. Per germline, CDR1 SGHNT and CDR2 YENEEA. With 3 bases clipped from V and 7 bases from J, the junction kept 7 bases outside the gene matches. The CDR3 contains 15 residues. The CDR3 coding sequence is TGTGCCAGCAGCTTCTGGCGGGAGGGCCAAAATGAGCAGTTCTTC. Its protein product is CASSFWREGQNEQFF.

This clonotype was counted a few times. V is TRBV18 and J is TRBJ1-1; no firm D call. V was shortened by 5 bases and J by 13 bases, with 17 bases between the two germline ends. CDR1 KGHSH and CDR2 LQKENI come from the germline V gene. CDR3 length: 12 amino acids. CDR3 loop: CASSGSGSKGFF. The CDR3, as DNA: TGTGCCAGCTCAGGCTCCGGGTCCAAAGGTTTCTTT.

The gene calls are TRBV28 and TRBJ2-7; the D is unclear. This CDR3 contains 18 residues. Trimming stripped 2 bases from V and 3 bases from J, with 23 bases between. Germline V lookup: CDR1 MDHEN, CDR2 SYDVKM. CDR3 amino acids: CASSLQSLLQKGLYEQYF. CDR3 nucleotides: TGTGCCAGCAGTTTACAGTCACTTTTACAGAAAGGGCTCTACGAGCAGTACTTC. The entire variable domain, with the rest obtained from reference TRBV28 and TRBJ2-7, is as follows: DVKVTQSSRYLVKRTGEKVFLECVQDMDHENMFWYRQDPGLGLRLIYFSYDVKMKEKGDIPEGYSVSREKKERFSLILESASTNQTSMYLCASSLQSLLQKGLYEQYFGPGTRLTVT.

This clonotype was counted between two and nine times. The chain couples TRBV29-1 to TRBJ1-2; 7 bases agree with TRBD1. The V and J ends lost 6 bases and 4 bases, in that order; junction bases with no gene match: 5. The CDR3 length is 12 residues. Per germline, CDR1 SQVTM and CDR2 ANQGSEA. The CDR3 here is CSVGTDSYGYTF. The DNA of the CDR3 is TGCAGCGTCGGGACAGATAGCTATGGCTACACCTTC.

This clonotype was picked up many times. The V and J genes are TRBV2 and TRBJ2-1; possibly TRBD1 for D (6 bases). The V end lost 8 bases, the J end lost 8 bases, and 16 bases lay between the germline ends. This CDR3 spans 13 amino acids. In germline, CDR1 is SNHLY, CDR2 FYNNEI. The CDR3 protein is CASQTGYGDEQFF. The CDR3 bases are TGTGCCAGCCAAACAGGGTACGGGGATGAGCAGTTCTTC.

This clonotype was seen ten or more times. V usage is TRBV28 and J usage is TRBJ1-1; 8 bases line up with TRBD1. The CDR3 totals 14 residues. Germline CDR1 is MDHEN and CDR2 is SYDVKM. Trimming at V came to 5 bases and at J to 5 bases, leaving 7 bases not matched to a gene. CDR3: CASSPRTGYTEAFF. CDR3 DNA sequence: TGTGCCAGCAGTCCCCGGACAGGGTATACTGAAGCTTTCTTT.

Only a few counts were recorded for this clonotype. CDR3 sequence reads: CASTRLAGSTDTQHF. In nucleotides, the CDR3 is TGCGCCAGCACCAGACTAGCGGGGTCCACAGATACGCAGCATTTT. The chain uses TRBV5-1 and TRBJ2-3; no definite D call. The J call is in doubt because the DNA end fits TRBJ1-5 better. Germline V lookup: CDR1 SGHRS, CDR2 YFSETQ. The CDR3 has 15 residues.

This clonotype was recorded many times. This chain uses TRBV18 with TRBJ2-1; the D is unclear. The V gene's germline CDR1 is KGHSH and CDR2 LQKENI. Trimming took off 4 bases at V and 9 bases at J, with 13 bases between the two ends. The length of the CDR3 is 13 residues. The CDR3 region is CASSLYTVGEQFF. The DNA of the CDR3 is TGTGCCAGCTCACTTTATACCGTTGGTGAGCAGTTCTTC.

In its sample, this clonotype was seen many times. The rearrangement links TRBV7-9 to TRBJ2-7; 14 bases are a match to TRBD2. The CDR3 is 17 residues long. J was trimmed by 6 bases and V by 3 bases; bases with no gene match: 10. Germline V CDR1 and CDR2: SEHNR, FQNEAQ (reference sequence). The CDR3 region is CASSLGTSGREYSEQYF. CDR3 coding DNA: TGTGCCAGCAGCTTGGGGACTAGCGGGAGAGAGTATAGCGAGCAGTACTTC. Based on the CDR3 plus reference TRBV7-9 and TRBJ2-7, the full variable domain is DTGVSQNPRHKITKRGQNVTFRCDPISEHNRLYWYRQTLGQGPEFLTYFQNEAQLEKSRLLSDRFSAERPKGSFSTLEIQRTEQGDSAMYLCASSLGTSGREYSEQYFGPGTRLTVT.

The chain combines TRBV15 with TRBJ2-3; 8 positions match TRBD2. From germline, CDR1 is LNHNV and CDR2 YYDKDF (reference sequence). This CDR3 has 15 amino acids. The trim removed 3 bases at V and 1 base at J, leaving 3 bases unmatched. As DNA, the CDR3 is TGTGCCACCAGCAGTGCACTAGCGGGCACAGATACGCAGTATTTT. Translated, it gives CATSSALAGTDTQYF.